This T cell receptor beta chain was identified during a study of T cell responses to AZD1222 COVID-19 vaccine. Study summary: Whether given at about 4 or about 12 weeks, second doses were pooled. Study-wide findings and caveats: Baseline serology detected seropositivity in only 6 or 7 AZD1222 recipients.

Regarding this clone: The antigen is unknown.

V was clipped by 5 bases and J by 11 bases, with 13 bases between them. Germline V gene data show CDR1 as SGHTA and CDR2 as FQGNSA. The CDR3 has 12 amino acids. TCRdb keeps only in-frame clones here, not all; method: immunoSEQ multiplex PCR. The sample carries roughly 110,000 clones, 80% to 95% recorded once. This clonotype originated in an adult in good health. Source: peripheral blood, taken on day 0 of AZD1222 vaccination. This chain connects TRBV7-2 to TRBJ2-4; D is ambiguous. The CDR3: CASSAPRAFQYF. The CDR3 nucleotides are TGTGCCAGCAGCGCGCCCCGGGCCTTTCAGTACTTC.